Following are 12 T cell receptor beta chains from one sample sequenced in a study of shared clonotypes between healthy human individuals. Assay: immunoSEQ multiplex PCR; the TCRdb copy retains only in-frame clones and omits some. The profile covers around 2,000,000 clones, with about 95% appearing a single time and 0.9% to 1.5% taken by the ten largest. Naive CD8 populations comprised CD45RO-negative cells positively selected for CCR7, excluding terminally differentiated effector memory CD45RA+ cells. The sequencing sample was made of naive CD8+ T cells sorted from blood. These receptors all come from a man between 18 and 35 years old in good health.

The chain joins TRBV10-2 to TRBJ2-7, with unresolved D. Trimming pared 7 bases from V and 5 bases from J, leaving 15 bases between. The CDR3 spans 13 residues. CDR1 is WSHSY, CDR2 SAAADI, per germline. CDR3: CASTLAQSHEQYF. The CDR3 DNA reads TGCGCCAGCACCTTGGCCCAGTCCCACGAGCAGTACTTC.

The genes are TRBV27 and TRBJ2-5; 7 bases agree with TRBD1. The CDR3 runs to 15 residues. V dropped 6 bases and J dropped 3; count of bases not matched to a gene: 10. Germline V CDR1 and CDR2: MNHEY, SMNVEV (reference sequence). In DNA, the CDR3 is TGTGCCAGCAGCCTGACAGGGATGTTCGAAGAGACCCAGTACTTC. Translated, it gives CASSLTGMFEETQYF.

The chain recombines TRBV11-1 with TRBJ1-1, with TRBD1 identical over 8 bases. With 5 bases clipped from V and 1 base from J, the junction kept 3 bases outside the gene matches. Per the germline V gene, CDR1 is SGHAT and CDR2 is FQDESV (reference sequence). The length of the CDR3 is 14 residues. The CDR3 DNA reads TGTGCCAGCAGCCCAGGGGGCGAGAACACTGAAGCTTTCTTT. Its protein is CASSPGGENTEAFF. The full variable domain, with the rest looked up from reference TRBV11-1 and TRBJ1-1, is EAEVAQSPRYKITEKSQAVAFWCDPISGHATLYWYRQILGQGPELLVQFQDESVVDDSQLPKDRFSAERLKGVDSTLKIQPAELGDSAMYLCASSPGGENTEAFFGQGTRLTVV.

The chain uses TRBV5-5 and TRBJ2-7; 7 bases line up with TRBD1. In germline, CDR1 is SGHKS, CDR2 YYEKEE (reference sequence). This CDR3 comprises 14 residues. Losses at the gene ends were 6 bases for V and 2 bases for J; bases not matched to a gene: 8. The CDR3 loop is CASTFGQAPYEQYF. Written as DNA, the CDR3 is TGTGCCAGCACCTTTGGACAGGCCCCCTACGAGCAGTACTTC.

This chain joins TRBV9 and TRBJ2-2; 8 bases match TRBD1. The CDR3 totals 17 residues. The germline V gene encodes CDR1 SGDLS and CDR2 YYNGEE. With 5 bases clipped from V and 3 bases from J, the junction kept 12 bases outside the gene matches. The CDR3 sequence is CASRSTPGTGDTGELFF. CDR3 DNA: TGTGCCAGCAGGTCCACGCCCGGGACAGGAGACACCGGGGAGCTGTTTTTT.

This clone was seen a handful of times. This specimen includes other DNA sequences encoding the same CDR3. The chain combines TRBV5-6 with TRBJ2-2; 12 nucleotides align to TRBD2. Germline V CDR1 and CDR2: SGHDT, YYEEEE. This CDR3 region has 16 residues. Trimming removed 0 bases from V and 5 bases from J; junction bases left unmatched: 2. CDR3 residues: CASSLELAGGTGELFF. CDR3 sequence (DNA): TGTGCCAGCAGCTTGGAACTAGCGGGAGGAACCGGGGAGCTGTTTTTT. The entire variable domain, with the rest obtained from reference TRBV5-6 and TRBJ2-2, is as follows: DAGVTQSPTHLIKTRGQQVTLRCSPKSGHDTVSWYQQALGQGPQFIFQYYEEEERQRGNFPDRFSGHQFPNYSSELNVNALLLGDSALYLCASSLELAGGTGELFFGEGSRLTVL.

The gene calls are TRBV29-1 and TRBJ2-7; D gene uncertain. Germline loops: CDR1 SQVTM, CDR2 ANQGSEA. Trimming took off 5 bases at V and 1 base at J, with 12 bases between the two ends. This CDR3 is built from 13 residues. CDR3 sequence reads: CSVTATPSYEQYF. Here the CDR3 DNA reads TGCAGCGTTACGGCGACACCTTCCTACGAGCAGTACTTC.

The CDR3 sequence: CASSVVPGTAYEQYF. The CDR3 DNA reads as TGTGCCAGCAGCGTAGTCCCCGGGACAGCCTACGAGCAGTACTTC. J is TRBJ2-7 and V is TRBV9; 7 bases agree with TRBD1. The CDR3 extends over 15 amino acids. Trimming cost V 0 bases and J 2 bases; bases outside gene matches: 5. In germline, CDR1 is SGDLS, CDR2 YYNGEE.

The gene calls are TRBV18 and TRBJ2-7; no definite D call. The germline V and J ends were trimmed by 0 bases and 1 base, with 13 bases remaining between them. The germline V gene encodes CDR1 KGHSH and CDR2 LQKENI. The length of the CDR3 is 16 residues. CDR3 in DNA: TGTGCCAGCTCACCACCCGAAAGGGCAATATCCTACGAGCAGTACTTC. It encodes CASSPPERAISYEQYF.

The chain is built from TRBV19 and TRBJ2-1; 8 bases agree with TRBD2. Germline assignment: CDR1 LNHDA and CDR2 SQIVND (reference sequence). The junction had 4 bases not matched to a gene; V was cut back by 5 bases and J by 7 bases. This CDR3 is 13 amino acids long. The CDR3 loop is CASSPGLVNEQFF. The CDR3 DNA reads as TGTGCCAGTAGTCCGGGACTAGTGAATGAGCAGTTCTTC. The variable domain in full, completed from reference TRBV19 and TRBJ2-1, reads DGGITQSPKYLFRKEGQNVTLSCEQNLNHDAMYWYRQDPGQGLRLIYYSQIVNDFQKGDIAEGYSVSREKKESFPLTVTSAQKNPTAFYLCASSPGLVNEQFFGPGTRLTVL.

This sequence joins TRBV25-1 and TRBJ2-2; D might be TRBD1 (5 bases). CDR1 and CDR2 (germline): MGHDK, SYGVNS. V lost 2 bases and J 0 bases, leaving 10 bases between the germline ends. The CDR3 covers 16 residues. This chain's CDR3 is CASSEEKGTNTGELFF. DNA of the CDR3: TGTGCCAGCAGTGAAGAAAAGGGGACGAACACCGGGGAGCTGTTTTTT.

V is TRBV4-1 and J is TRBJ1-5; unclear D gene. The CDR3 has 14 amino acids. The V end lost 0 bases, the J end lost 6 bases, and 9 bases lay between the germline ends. Germline assignment: CDR1 MGHRA and CDR2 YSYEKL. CDR3 residues: CASSQEHTFQPQHF. As DNA, the CDR3 is TGCGCCAGCAGCCAAGAGCACACGTTTCAGCCCCAGCATTTT.